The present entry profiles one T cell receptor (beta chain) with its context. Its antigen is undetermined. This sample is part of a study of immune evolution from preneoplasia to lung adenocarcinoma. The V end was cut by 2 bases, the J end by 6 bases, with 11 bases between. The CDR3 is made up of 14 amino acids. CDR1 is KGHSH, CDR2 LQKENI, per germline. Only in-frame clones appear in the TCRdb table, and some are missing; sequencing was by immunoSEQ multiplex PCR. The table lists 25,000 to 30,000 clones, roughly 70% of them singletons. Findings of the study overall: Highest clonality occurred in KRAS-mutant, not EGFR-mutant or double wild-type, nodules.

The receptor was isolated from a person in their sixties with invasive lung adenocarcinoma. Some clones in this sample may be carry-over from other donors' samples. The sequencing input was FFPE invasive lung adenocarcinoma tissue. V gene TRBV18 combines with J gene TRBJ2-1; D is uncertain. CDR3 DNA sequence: TGTGCCAGCTCACCATATGTCCGAACCAATGAGCAGTTCTTC. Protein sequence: CASSPYVRTNEQFF.